The entry below describes one T cell receptor beta chain. Its specificity is not known. The protocol was immunoSEQ multiplex PCR, while the TCRdb copy is restricted to in-frame clones and leaves out a portion. Among under 25,000 clones listed, 60% to 75% were seen once. The sample is drawn from a study of PD-1 blockade in classical Hodgkin lymphoma. Study conclusions and caveats: Newly diagnosed patients had diversity similar to the baseline diversity of complete responders.

Trimming cost V 5 bases and J 8 bases, with 15 bases left between them. Germline-derived CDR1 and CDR2 are MNHEY and SVGAGI. The CDR3 is 13 amino acids. Time point reported: cycle 4 day 1 (C4D1), after five to seven weeks of nivolumab. No patient escaped relapse after autologous stem cell transplantation, and brentuximab vedotin exposure varied. Sequenced material: peripheral blood mononuclear cells (PBMCs), taken before the fourth cycle of nivolumab. The clonotype comes from a human donor with classical Hodgkin lymphoma. This sequence joins TRBV6-5 and TRBJ1-2; D unclear. CDR3 nucleotide sequence: TGTGCCAGCAGTCCACTGACCAGTGGGGGCTACACCTTC. This gives the protein CASSPLTSGGYTF.